This is a list of T cell receptor beta chains from one sample in a study of Ad26.COV2.S vaccination and SARS-CoV-2 variants. Libraries were prepared by immunoSEQ multiplex PCR; TCRdb keeps only in-frame clonotypes and omits some of them. The table shows about 97,000 clones, with less than 85% occurring only once. Sequencing was performed on peripheral blood, taken after recovery from COVID-19. All receptors come from a human donor who had recovered from COVID-19. The conserved cysteine and the conserved F or W are not part of the CDR3 here. The order of the fields is V gene, J gene, CDR3 length, CDR3 protein.

V: TRBV5-1
J: TRBJ1-2
length: 13
CDR3: ASSLGQVSNYGYT

V: TRBV27
J: TRBJ2-5
length: 13
CDR3: ASSLNGLPRETQY

V: TRBV2
J: TRBJ1-2
length: 10
CDR3: ASSEGPYGYT

V: TRBV7-2
J: TRBJ2-7
length: 12
CDR3: ASRSAGTSYEQY

V: TRBV10-3
J: TRBJ1-6
length: 11
CDR3: AISKEENSPLH

V: TRBV5-5
J: TRBJ2-7
length: 14
CDR3: ASSLAGTFATYEQY

V: TRBV10-3
J: TRBJ2-7
length: 12
CDR3: AISLDGGLYEQY

V: TRBV11-2
J: TRBJ1-2
length: 11
CDR3: ASSLGGGFGYT

V: TRBV5-4
J: TRBJ2-1
length: 13
CDR3: ASSLANGVTNEQF

V: TRBV5-4
J: TRBJ2-1
length: 11
CDR3: ASSFPRDNEQF

V: TRBV4-1
J: TRBJ2-5
length: 15
CDR3: ASSYSPGTGGAETQY

V: TRBV9
J: TRBJ1-1
length: 10
CDR3: ASSVGDTEAF

V: TRBV10-3
J: TRBJ2-1
length: 13
CDR3: AISVRLAGANEQF

V: TRBV15
J: TRBJ2-3
length: 10
CDR3: ATGSGWYTQY

V: TRBV19
J: TRBJ1-3
length: 12
CDR3: ASSTQGRGNTIY

V: TRBV28
J: TRBJ1-5
length: 13
CDR3: ASTNSMGWNQPQH

V: TRBV25-1
J: TRBJ2-1
length: 11
CDR3: ASSQLSYNEQF

V: TRBV19
J: TRBJ1-3
length: 13
CDR3: ASSTTGGPGNTIY

V: TRBV3-1/TRBV3-2
J: TRBJ2-3
length: 18
CDR3: ASSQDQAPPGTNLGDTQY

V: TRBV5-6
J: TRBJ2-2
length: 12
CDR3: ASSSGTGTGELF

V: TRBV10-3
J: TRBJ2-5
length: 10
CDR3: AISHGEETQY

V: TRBV10-3
J: TRBJ2-3
length: 12
CDR3: AMTSGGNTDTQY

V: TRBV19
J: TRBJ1-6
length: 14
CDR3: ASSRSRGVFNSPLH

V: TRBV6-5
J: TRBJ1-6
length: 13
CDR3: ASTRNDGTGRPLH

V: TRBV7-2
J: TRBJ2-3
length: 14
CDR3: ASSTGLAGFTDTQY

V: TRBV27
J: TRBJ1-5
length: 13
CDR3: ASTKRRGGAQPQH

V: TRBV5-6
J: TRBJ2-7
length: 17
CDR3: ASSLGGWTGRTSSYEQY

V: TRBV28
J: TRBJ1-1
length: 15
CDR3: ASSFLAYRGRETEAF

V: TRBV3-1/TRBV3-2
J: TRBJ2-7
length: 10
CDR3: ASSEQGGEQY

V: TRBV4-1
J: TRBJ2-5
length: 14
CDR3: ASSHLDRGGWETQY

V: TRBV15
J: TRBJ2-3
length: 10
CDR3: ATSSLGNTQY

V: TRBV5-4
J: TRBJ2-3
length: 13
CDR3: ASSFPGELRDTQY

V: TRBV7-9
J: TRBJ1-1
length: 13
CDR3: ASSLGSTEGTEAF

V: TRBV6-1
J: TRBJ2-7
length: 11
CDR3: ASSELGDNEQY

V: TRBV18
J: TRBJ2-7
length: 13
CDR3: ASKEGQGSSYEQY

V: TRBV7-9
J: TRBJ2-7
length: 15
CDR3: ASSSPKGTPSSYEQY

V: TRBV12-3/TRBV12-4
J: TRBJ2-4
length: 9
CDR3: ASSLFDIQY

V: TRBV6-4
J: TRBJ2-2
length: 13
CDR3: ASSQGSTNTGELF

V: TRBV18
J: TRBJ1-5
length: 13
CDR3: ASSLGDRGNQPQH

V: TRBV19
J: TRBJ2-7
length: 11
CDR3: ATARESTYEQY

V: TRBV28
J: TRBJ2-2
length: 12
CDR3: ASLRPGNTGELF

V: TRBV15
J: TRBJ2-1
length: 12
CDR3: ATRTAGERYEQF

V: TRBV7-9
J: TRBJ2-6
length: 15
CDR3: ASSLGQGHSGANVLT

V: TRBV5-4
J: TRBJ2-1
length: 13
CDR3: ASSSTGTGYNEQF

V: TRBV7-9
J: TRBJ2-3
length: 13
CDR3: ASSFQNGVSDTQY

V: TRBV10-1
J: TRBJ2-1
length: 14
CDR3: ASSEWIGLAPNEQF

V: TRBV10-3
J: TRBJ2-5
length: 16
CDR3: AISDPPGLAGVEETQY

V: TRBV6-5
J: TRBJ1-2
length: 11
CDR3: ASRGGPNYGYT

V: TRBV30
J: TRBJ2-6
length: 12
CDR3: ACSVSSGANVLT

V: TRBV7-3
J: TRBJ1-5
length: 11
CDR3: ASSWGVNQPQH

V: TRBV5-1
J: TRBJ1-4
length: 12
CDR3: ASSARTGREKLF

V: TRBV7-3
J: TRBJ2-1
length: 11
CDR3: ASSPDADNEQF

V: TRBV21-1
J: TRBJ2-2
length: 14
CDR3: ASSNAPQENTGELF

V: TRBV19
J: TRBJ1-5
length: 11
CDR3: ASSIDRGQPQH

V: TRBV4-2
J: TRBJ1-3
length: 16
CDR3: ASSQGIGLQDSGNTIY